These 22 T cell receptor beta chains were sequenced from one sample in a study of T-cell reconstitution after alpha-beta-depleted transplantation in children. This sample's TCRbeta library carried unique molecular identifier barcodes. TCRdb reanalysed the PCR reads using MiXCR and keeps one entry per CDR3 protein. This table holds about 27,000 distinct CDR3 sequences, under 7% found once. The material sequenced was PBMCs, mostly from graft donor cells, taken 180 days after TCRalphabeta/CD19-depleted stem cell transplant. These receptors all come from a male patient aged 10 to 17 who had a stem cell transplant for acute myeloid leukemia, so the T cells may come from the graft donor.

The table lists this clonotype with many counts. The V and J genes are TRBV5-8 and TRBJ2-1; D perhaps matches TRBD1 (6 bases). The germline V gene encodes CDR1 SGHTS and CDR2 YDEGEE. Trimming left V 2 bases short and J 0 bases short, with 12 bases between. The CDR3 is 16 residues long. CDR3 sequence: CASSLTTGYSYNEQFF. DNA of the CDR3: TGTGCCAGCAGCTTAACCACAGGGTACTCCTACAATGAGCAGTTCTTC. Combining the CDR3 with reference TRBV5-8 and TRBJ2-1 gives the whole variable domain EAGVTQSPTHLIKTRGQQATLRCSPISGHTSVYWYQQALGLGLQFLLWYDEGEERNRGNFPPRFSGRQFPNYSSELNVNALELEDSALYLCASSLTTGYSYNEQFFGPGTRLTVL.

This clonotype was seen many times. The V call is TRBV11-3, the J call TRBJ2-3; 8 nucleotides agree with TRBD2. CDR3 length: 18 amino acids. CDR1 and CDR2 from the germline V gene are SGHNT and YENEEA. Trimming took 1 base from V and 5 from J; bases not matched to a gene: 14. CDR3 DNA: TGTGCCAGCAGCTTAGGAGGTCTCGGGAGGGCCGTTGGAGATACGCAGTATTTT. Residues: CASSLGGLGRAVGDTQYF.

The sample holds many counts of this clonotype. CDR3 in DNA: TGTGCCAGCAGTCTAATACGGGGCTATGGCTACACCTTC. It is translated as CASSLIRGYGYTF. This rearrangement joins TRBV12-3 or TRBV12-4 to TRBJ1-2, with D unresolved. The CDR3 covers 13 residues. V lost 5 bases and J 4 bases, leaving 11 bases between the germline ends.

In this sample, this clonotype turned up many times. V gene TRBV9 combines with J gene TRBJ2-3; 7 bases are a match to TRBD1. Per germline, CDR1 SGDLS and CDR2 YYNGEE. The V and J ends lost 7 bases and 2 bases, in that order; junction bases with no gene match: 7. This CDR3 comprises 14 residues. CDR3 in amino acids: CASCRGHVTDTQYF. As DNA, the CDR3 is TGTGCCAGCTGTAGGGGGCACGTCACAGATACGCAGTATTTT.

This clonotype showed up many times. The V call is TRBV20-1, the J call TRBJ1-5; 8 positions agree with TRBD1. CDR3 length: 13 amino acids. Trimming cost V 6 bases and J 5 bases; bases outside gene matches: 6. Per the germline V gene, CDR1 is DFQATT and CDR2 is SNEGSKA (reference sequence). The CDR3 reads CSALDRADQPQHF. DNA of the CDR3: TGCAGTGCCCTGGACAGGGCTGATCAGCCCCAGCATTTT.

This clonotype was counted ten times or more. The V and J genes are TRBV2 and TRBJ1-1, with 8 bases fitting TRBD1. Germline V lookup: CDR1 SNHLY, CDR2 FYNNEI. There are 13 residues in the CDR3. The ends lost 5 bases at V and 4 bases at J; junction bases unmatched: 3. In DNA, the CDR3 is TGTGCCAGCAGTATTGGACAGGGCACTGAAGCTTTCTTT. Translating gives CASSIGQGTEAFF.

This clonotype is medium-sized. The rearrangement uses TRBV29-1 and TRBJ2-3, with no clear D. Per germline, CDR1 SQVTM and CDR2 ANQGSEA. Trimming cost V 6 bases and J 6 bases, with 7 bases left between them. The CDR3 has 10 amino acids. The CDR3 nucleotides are TGCAGCGTCGTCCCTGATACGCAGTATTTT. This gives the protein CSVVPDTQYF.

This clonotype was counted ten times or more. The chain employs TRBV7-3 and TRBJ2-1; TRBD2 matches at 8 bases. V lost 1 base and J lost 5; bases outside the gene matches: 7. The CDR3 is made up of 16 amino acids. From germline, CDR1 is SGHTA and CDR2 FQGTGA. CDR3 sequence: CASSLRPGGQNNEQFF. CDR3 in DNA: TGTGCCAGCAGCTTAAGGCCGGGAGGGCAGAACAATGAGCAGTTCTTC. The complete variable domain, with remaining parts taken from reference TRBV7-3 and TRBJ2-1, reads GAGVSQTPSNKVTEKGKYVELRCDPISGHTALYWYRQSLGQGPEFLIYFQGTGAADDSGLPNDRFFAVRPEGSVSTLKIQRTERGDSAVYLCASSLRPGGQNNEQFFGPGTRLTVL.

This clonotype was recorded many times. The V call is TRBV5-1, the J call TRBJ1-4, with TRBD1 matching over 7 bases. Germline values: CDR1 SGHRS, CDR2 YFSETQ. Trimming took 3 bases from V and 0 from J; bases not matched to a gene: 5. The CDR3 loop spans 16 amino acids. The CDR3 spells CASSYRGVATNEKLFF. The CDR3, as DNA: TGCGCCAGCAGCTACAGGGGAGTAGCAACTAATGAAAAACTGTTTTTT.

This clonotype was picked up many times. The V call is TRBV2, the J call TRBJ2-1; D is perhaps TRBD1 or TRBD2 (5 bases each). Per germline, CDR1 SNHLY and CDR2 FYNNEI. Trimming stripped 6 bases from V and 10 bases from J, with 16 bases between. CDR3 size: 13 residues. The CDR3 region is CASRGDPTIEQFF. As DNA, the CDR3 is TGTGCCAGCAGGGGGGACCCGACGATAGAGCAGTTCTTC.

The CDR3 nucleotides are TGTGCCAGCTCACCGAAGGCGCACTATGGCTACACCTTC. This encodes CASSPKAHYGYTF. The chain is built from TRBV18 and TRBJ1-2; D gene unclear. Looked up from germline, CDR1 is KGHSH and CDR2 is LQKENI. The CDR3 contains 13 residues. V lost 3 bases and J 3 bases, leaving 8 bases between the germline ends.

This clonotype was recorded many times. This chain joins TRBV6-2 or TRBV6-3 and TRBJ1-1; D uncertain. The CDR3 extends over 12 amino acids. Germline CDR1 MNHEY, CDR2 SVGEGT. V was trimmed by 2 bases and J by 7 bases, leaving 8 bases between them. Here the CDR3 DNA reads TGTGCCAGCAGTTACCGAAGCGTTGAAGCTTTCTTT. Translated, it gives CASSYRSVEAFF.

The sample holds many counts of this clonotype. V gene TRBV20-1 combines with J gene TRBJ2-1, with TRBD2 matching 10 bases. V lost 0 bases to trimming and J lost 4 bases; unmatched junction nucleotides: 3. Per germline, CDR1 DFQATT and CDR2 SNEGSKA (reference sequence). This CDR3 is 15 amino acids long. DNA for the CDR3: TGCAGTGCTAGAGATCTGACTAGCGGGTACAATGAGCAGTTCTTC. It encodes CSARDLTSGYNEQFF.

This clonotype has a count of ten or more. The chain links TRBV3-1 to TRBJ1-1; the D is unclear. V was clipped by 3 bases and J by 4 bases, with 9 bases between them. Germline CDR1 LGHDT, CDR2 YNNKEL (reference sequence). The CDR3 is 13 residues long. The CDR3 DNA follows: TGTGCCAGCAGCCATGGGCTGGGCACTGAAGCTTTCTTT. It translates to CASSHGLGTEAFF.

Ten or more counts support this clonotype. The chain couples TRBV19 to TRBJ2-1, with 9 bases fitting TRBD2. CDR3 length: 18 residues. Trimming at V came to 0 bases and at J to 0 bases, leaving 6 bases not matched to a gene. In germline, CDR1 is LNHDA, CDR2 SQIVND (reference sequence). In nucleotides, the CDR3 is TGTGCCAGTAGTATAGAGGCGGGGGGGCCGGTCTCCTACAATGAGCAGTTCTTC. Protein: CASSIEAGGPVSYNEQFF.

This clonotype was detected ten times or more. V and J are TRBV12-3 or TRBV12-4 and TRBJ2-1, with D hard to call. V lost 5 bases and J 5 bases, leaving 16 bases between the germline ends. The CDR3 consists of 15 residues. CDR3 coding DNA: TGTGCCAGCAGTGGAGTTCGCGCGTGGGACAATGAGCAGTTCTTC. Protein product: CASSGVRAWDNEQFF.

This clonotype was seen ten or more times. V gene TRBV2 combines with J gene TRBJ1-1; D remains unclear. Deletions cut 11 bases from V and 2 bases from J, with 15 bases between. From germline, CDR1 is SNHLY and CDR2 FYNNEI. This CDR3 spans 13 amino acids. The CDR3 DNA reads TGTGCCGGAAAGGCCGACATTAACACTGAAGCTTTCTTT. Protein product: CAGKADINTEAFF.

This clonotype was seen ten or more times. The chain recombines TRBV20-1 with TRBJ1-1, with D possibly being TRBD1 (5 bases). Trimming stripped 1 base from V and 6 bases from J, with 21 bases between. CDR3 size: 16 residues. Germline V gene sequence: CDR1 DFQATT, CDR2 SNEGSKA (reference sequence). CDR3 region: CSARGKSTHGGAEAFF. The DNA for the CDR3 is TGCAGTGCTAGAGGAAAGTCGACCCATGGGGGGGCTGAAGCTTTCTTT.

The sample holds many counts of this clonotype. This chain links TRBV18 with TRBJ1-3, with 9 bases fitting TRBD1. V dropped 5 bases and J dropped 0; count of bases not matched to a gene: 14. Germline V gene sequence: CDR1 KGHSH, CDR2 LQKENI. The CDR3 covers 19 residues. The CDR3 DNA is TGTGCCAGCTCAAAAATCCGGGACAGGGTGCCAGGCTCTGGAAACACCATATATTTT. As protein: CASSKIRDRVPGSGNTIYF.

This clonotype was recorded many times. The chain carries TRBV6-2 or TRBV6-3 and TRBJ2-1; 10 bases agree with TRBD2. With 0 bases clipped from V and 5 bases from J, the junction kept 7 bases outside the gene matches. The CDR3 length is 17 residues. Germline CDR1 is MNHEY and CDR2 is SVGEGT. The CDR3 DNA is TGTGCCAGCAGTTACTCGGGGCTAGCGGGAGATCACAATGAGCAGTTCTTC. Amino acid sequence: CASSYSGLAGDHNEQFF.

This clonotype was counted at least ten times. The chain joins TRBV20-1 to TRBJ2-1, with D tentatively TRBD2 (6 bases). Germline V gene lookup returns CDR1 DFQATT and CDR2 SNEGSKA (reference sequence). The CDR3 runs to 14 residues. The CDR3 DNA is TGCAGCCTCCCGGGAGAAGGACCCTACAATGAGCAGTTCTTC. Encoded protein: CSLPGEGPYNEQFF.

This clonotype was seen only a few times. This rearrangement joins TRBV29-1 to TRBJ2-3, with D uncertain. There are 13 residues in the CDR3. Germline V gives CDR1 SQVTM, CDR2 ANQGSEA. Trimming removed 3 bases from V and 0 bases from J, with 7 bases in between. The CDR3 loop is CSVDYSSTDTQYF. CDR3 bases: TGCAGCGTTGACTATTCTAGCACAGATACGCAGTATTTT.